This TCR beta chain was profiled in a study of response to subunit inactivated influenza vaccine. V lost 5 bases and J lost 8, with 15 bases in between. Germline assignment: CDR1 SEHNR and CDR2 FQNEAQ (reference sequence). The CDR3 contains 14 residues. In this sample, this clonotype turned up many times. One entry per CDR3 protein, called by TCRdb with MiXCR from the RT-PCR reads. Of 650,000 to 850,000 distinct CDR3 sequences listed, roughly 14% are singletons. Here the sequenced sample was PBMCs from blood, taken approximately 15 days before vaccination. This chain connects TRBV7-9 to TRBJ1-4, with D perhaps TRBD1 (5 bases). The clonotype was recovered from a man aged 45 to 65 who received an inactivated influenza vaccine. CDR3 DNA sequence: TGTGCCAGCAGCCAACGACAAGGGGCCGAAAAACTGTTTTTT. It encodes CASSQRQGAEKLFF.